This T cell receptor (beta chain) was recovered during a study of T cell changes during pregnancy in multiple sclerosis. Germline CDR1 reads SEHNR; CDR2 reads FQNEAQ (reference sequence). Trimming shortened V by 10 bases and J by 3 bases, and 15 bases separated the two germline ends. This CDR3 region has 14 residues. Sequenced by immunoSEQ multiplex PCR; TCRdb stores in-frame clones only, minus some. The top ten clones hold more than 8% of a sample with about 24,000 clones, about nine tenths of them seen once. This chain joins TRBV7-9 and TRBJ1-4; D is undetermined. This sequence was found in a female donor in good health, enrolled as a control in a pregnancy study. The sequencing used CD8+ T cells from peripheral blood mononuclear cells, collected in the third trimester of pregnancy. DNA of the CDR3: TGTGCCATCCAACAACAGAAAGCTAATGAAAAACTGTTTTTT. This translates into CAIQQQKANEKLFF.